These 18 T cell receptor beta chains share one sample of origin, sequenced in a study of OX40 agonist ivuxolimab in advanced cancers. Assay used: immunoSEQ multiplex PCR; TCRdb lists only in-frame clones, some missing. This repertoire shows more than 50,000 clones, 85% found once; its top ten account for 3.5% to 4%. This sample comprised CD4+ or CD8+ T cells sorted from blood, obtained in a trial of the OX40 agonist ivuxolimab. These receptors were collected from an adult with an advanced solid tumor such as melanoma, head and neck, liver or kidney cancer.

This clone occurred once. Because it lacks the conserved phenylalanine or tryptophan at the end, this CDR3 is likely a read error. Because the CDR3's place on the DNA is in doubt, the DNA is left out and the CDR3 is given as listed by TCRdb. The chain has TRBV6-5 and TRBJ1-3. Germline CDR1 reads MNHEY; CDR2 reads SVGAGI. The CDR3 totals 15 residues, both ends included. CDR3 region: CASRPTEFSGNTIHS.

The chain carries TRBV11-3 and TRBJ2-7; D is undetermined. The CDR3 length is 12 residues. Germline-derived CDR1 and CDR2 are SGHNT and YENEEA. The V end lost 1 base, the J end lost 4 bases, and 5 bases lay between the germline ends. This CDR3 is CASSLARYEQYF. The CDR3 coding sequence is TGTGCCAGCAGCTTAGCGCGATACGAGCAGTACTTC.

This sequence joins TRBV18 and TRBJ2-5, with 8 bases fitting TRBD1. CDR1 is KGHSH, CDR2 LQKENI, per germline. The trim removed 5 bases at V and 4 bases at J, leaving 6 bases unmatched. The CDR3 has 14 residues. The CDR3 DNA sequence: TGTGCCAGCTCATCCCAGGGGGCCGGAGAGACCCAGTACTTC. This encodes CASSSQGAGETQYF.

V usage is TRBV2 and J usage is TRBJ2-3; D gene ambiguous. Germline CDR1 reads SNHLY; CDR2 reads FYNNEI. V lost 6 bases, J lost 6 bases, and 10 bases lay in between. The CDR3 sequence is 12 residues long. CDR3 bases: TGTGCCAGCAGGTTGGACGCGGATACGCAGTATTTT. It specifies CASRLDADTQYF.

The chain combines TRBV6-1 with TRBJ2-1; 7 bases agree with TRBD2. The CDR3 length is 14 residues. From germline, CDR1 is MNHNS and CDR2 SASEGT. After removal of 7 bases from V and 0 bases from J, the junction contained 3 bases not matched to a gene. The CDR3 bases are TGTGCCAGCACCCCTAGCGGCTCCTACAATGAGCAGTTCTTC. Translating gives CASTPSGSYNEQFF.

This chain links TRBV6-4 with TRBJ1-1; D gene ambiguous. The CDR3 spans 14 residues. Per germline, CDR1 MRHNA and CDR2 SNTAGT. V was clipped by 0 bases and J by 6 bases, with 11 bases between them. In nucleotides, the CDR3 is TGTGCCAGCAGTGACTCGACCCGAACGGCTGAAGCTTTCTTT. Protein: CASSDSTRTAEAFF.

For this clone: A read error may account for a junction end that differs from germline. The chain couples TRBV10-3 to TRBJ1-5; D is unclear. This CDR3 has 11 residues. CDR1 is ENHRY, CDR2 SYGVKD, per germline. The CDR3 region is CAGGFNQPQHF. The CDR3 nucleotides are TGCGCTGGTGGATTCAATCAGCCCCAGCATTTT.

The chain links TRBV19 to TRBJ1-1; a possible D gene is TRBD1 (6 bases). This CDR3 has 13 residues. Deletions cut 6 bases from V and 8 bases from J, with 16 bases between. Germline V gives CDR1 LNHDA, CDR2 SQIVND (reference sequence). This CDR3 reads CASRFPPDREAFF. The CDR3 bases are TGTGCCAGTAGGTTTCCACCGGACAGAGAAGCTTTCTTT.

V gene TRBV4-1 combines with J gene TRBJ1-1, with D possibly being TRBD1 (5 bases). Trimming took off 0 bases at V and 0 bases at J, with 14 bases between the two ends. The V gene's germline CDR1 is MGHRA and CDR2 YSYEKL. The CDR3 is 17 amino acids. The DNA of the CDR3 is TGCGCCAGCAGCCAAGAGGGGGGAGGGGCCGTGAACACTGAAGCTTTCTTT. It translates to CASSQEGGGAVNTEAFF.

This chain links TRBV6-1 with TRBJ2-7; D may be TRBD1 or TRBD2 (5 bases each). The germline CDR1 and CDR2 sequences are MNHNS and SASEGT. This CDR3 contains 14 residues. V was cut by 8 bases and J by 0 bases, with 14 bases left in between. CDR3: CASQMGPNSYEQYF. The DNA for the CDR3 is TGTGCCAGCCAAATGGGACCAAACTCCTACGAGCAGTACTTC.

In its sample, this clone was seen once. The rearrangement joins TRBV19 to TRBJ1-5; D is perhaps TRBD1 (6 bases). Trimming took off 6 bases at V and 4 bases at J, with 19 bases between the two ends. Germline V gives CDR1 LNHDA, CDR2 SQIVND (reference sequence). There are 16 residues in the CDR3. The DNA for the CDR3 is TGTGCCAGTAGCATCATACGGGGGGCTCGTAATCAGCCCCAGCATTTT. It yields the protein CASSIIRGARNQPQHF.

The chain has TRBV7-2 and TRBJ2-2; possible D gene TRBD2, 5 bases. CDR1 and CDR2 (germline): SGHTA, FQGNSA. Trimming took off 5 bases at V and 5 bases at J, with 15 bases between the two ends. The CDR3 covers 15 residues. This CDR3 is CASSVGGPGTGELFF. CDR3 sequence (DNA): TGTGCCAGCAGCGTTGGTGGCCCGGGGACCGGGGAGCTGTTTTTT.

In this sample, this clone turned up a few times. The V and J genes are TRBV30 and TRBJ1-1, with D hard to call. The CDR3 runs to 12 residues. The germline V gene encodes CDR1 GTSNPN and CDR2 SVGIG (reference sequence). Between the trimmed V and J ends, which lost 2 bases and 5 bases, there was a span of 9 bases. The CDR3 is CAWSTGQTEAFF. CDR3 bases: TGTGCCTGGAGTACTGGGCAGACTGAAGCTTTCTTT.

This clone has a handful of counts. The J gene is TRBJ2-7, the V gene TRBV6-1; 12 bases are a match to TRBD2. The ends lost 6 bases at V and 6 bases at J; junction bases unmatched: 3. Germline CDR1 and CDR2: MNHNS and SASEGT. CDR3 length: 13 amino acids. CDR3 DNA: TGTGCCAGCAGAGGACTAGCGGGATCCGAGCAGTACTTC. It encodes CASRGLAGSEQYF.

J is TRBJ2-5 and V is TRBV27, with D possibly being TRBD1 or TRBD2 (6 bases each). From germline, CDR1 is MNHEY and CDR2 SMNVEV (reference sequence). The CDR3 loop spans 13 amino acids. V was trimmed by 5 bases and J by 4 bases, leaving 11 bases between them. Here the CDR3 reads CASSLGGLETQYF. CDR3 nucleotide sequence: TGTGCCAGCAGTCTTGGGGGGCTAGAGACCCAGTACTTC.

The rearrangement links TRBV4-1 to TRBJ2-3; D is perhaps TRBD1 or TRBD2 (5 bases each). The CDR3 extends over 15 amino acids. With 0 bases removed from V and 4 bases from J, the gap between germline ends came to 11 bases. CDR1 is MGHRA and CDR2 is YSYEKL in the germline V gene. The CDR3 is CASSQEGTSSDTQYF. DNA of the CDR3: TGCGCCAGCAGCCAAGAAGGGACCAGCTCAGATACGCAGTATTTT.

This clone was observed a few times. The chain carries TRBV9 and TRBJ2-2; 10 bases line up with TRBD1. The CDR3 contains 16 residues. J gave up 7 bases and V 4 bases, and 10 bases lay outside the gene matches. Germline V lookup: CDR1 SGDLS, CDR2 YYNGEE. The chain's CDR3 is CASSSRDRGRDGELFF. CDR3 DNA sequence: TGTGCCAGCAGCTCCCGCGACAGGGGGCGCGACGGGGAGCTGTTTTTT.

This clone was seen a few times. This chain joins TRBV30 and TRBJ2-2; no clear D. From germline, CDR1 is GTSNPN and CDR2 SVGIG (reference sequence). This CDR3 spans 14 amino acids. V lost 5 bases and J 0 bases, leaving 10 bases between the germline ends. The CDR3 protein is CAWARLANTGELFF. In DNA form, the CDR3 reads TGTGCCTGGGCCAGGCTCGCGAACACCGGGGAGCTGTTTTTT.